The 23 T cell receptor beta chains below come from one sample, sequenced in a study of control samples from healthy donors and cancer patients. The repertoire was sequenced with immunoSEQ multiplex PCR; TCRdb's copy has only in-frame clones and lacks some. The table has roughly 100,000 clones, around 90% seen once. Sequences were obtained from blood. The origin of the receptors is a man younger than 45 in good health.

The chain combines TRBV19 with TRBJ2-2; D is undetermined. Trimming pared 3 bases from V and 2 bases from J, leaving 22 bases between. CDR1 and CDR2 from the germline V gene are LNHDA and SQIVND (reference sequence). CDR3 length: 19 amino acids. CDR3 sequence (DNA): TGTGCCAGTAGTATGTCCTTCCCGACATACCAAAAAAACACCGGGGAGCTGTTTTTT. Amino acid sequence: CASSMSFPTYQKNTGELFF.

The chain has TRBV7-9 and TRBJ2-7; tentative D call: TRBD2 (6 bases). Trimming took 7 bases from V and 7 from J, leaving 17 bases between them. This CDR3 is 13 amino acids long. From germline, CDR1 is SEHNR and CDR2 FQNEAQ (reference sequence). The DNA of the CDR3 is TGTGCCAGCAACCGTGGAGGGGTGAGGGAGCAGTACTTC. The encoded protein is CASNRGGVREQYF. Full variable domain (outside the CDR3, taken from reference TRBV7-9 and TRBJ2-7): DTGVSQNPRHKITKRGQNVTFRCDPISEHNRLYWYRQTLGQGPEFLTYFQNEAQLEKSRLLSDRFSAERPKGSFSTLEIQRTEQGDSAMYLCASNRGGVREQYFGPGTRLTVT.

J is TRBJ2-5 and V is TRBV5-1; possibly TRBD2 for D (5 bases). The CDR3 loop spans 15 amino acids. V was shortened by 6 bases and J by 1 base, with 16 bases between the two germline ends. Germline V gene lookup returns CDR1 SGHRS and CDR2 YFSETQ. This CDR3 reads CASTIGRAVQETQYF. The CDR3 coding sequence is TGCGCCAGCACAATTGGGAGAGCAGTCCAAGAGACCCAGTACTTC.

DNA of the CDR3: TGTGCCAGCAGCTTCGGCGGGCTGAACACTGAAGCTTTCTTT. It is translated as CASSFGGLNTEAFF. The chain is built from TRBV5-4 and TRBJ1-1; D remains ambiguous. CDR1 and CDR2 from the germline V gene are SGHNT and YYREEE (reference sequence). This CDR3 is 14 amino acids long. The V end was cut by 2 bases, the J end by 0 bases, with 8 bases between.

V and J are TRBV2 and TRBJ2-7; 12 nucleotides line up with TRBD2. Germline values: CDR1 SNHLY, CDR2 FYNNEI. V lost 7 bases to trimming and J lost 2 bases; unmatched junction nucleotides: 6. The CDR3 consists of 15 residues. DNA for the CDR3: TGTGCCAGCACCACGGGACTAGCGGGCCCCTACGAGCAGTACTTC. It encodes CASTTGLAGPYEQYF.

The rearrangement joins TRBV6-2 or TRBV6-3 to TRBJ2-7; TRBD2 agrees at 9 bases. The V gene's germline CDR1 is MNHEY and CDR2 SVGEGT. The V and J ends lost 4 bases and 10 bases, in that order; junction bases with no gene match: 11. The CDR3 consists of 14 residues. CDR3 in DNA: TGTGCCAGCAGTTCTGTGGCTAGCGGGGTTCGTCAGTACTTC. Encoded protein: CASSSVASGVRQYF.

The chain links TRBV12-5 to TRBJ1-1; D perhaps matches TRBD1 (5 bases). CDR1 LGHNT and CDR2 FRNRAP come from the germline V gene. The CDR3 covers 14 residues. The germline V and J ends were trimmed by 4 bases and 4 bases, with 13 bases remaining between them. Here the CDR3 reads CASGSKGLGTEAFF. The CDR3 DNA reads TGTGCTAGTGGTTCCAAGGGGTTGGGCACTGAAGCTTTCTTT.

This clone appeared a few times. The V gene is TRBV18, the J gene TRBJ1-5, with a tentative D call TRBD1 (5 bases). V dropped 4 bases and J dropped 5 bases, with 9 bases sitting between them. This CDR3 is built from 13 residues. The germline gives CDR1 KGHSH, CDR2 LQKENI. CDR3 coding DNA: TGTGCCAGCTCACGGGGCAGTGATCAGCCCCAGCATTTT. Translation: CASSRGSDQPQHF.

The chain joins TRBV20-1 to TRBJ1-1, with D perhaps matching TRBD1 (6 bases). Deletions cut 6 bases from V and 10 bases from J, with 12 bases between. This CDR3 contains 10 residues. Germline V CDR1 and CDR2: DFQATT, SNEGSKA (reference sequence). CDR3 residues: CSAGQYGAFF. The CDR3 DNA follows: TGCAGTGCAGGACAGTATGGAGCTTTCTTT.

This clone was counted a few times. The CDR3 reads CASRLGTHNEQFF. The CDR3 DNA is TGTGCCAGTAGGCTGGGGACGCACAATGAGCAGTTCTTC. This chain uses TRBV19 with TRBJ2-1; D may be TRBD1 or TRBD2 (5 bases each). Deletions cut 6 bases from V and 5 bases from J, with 11 bases between. Germline CDR1 and CDR2: LNHDA and SQIVND (reference sequence). This CDR3 comprises 13 residues.

This clone was seen a few times. The rearrangement joins TRBV7-2 to TRBJ2-3; 7 bases are a match to TRBD2. V trimming: 8 bases; J trimming: 0 bases; junction bases outside the gene matches: 5. CDR3 size: 14 residues. The germline CDR1 and CDR2 sequences are SGHTA and FQGNSA. The CDR3: CASVGGRSTDTQYF. CDR3 coding DNA: TGTGCCAGCGTCGGCGGGAGAAGCACAGATACGCAGTATTTT.

For the CDR3, the DNA is TGTGCCAGCAGTGAACGGGCCGATTACGTCCAGGAGACCCAGTACTTC. This gives the protein CASSERADYVQETQYF. The J gene is TRBJ2-5, the V gene TRBV6-1; D call uncertain. Trimming cost V 2 bases and J 5 bases, with 18 bases left between them. The CDR3 is 16 residues long. CDR1 MNHNS and CDR2 SASEGT come from the germline V gene.

This chain connects TRBV9 to TRBJ1-5; D may be TRBD1 (5 bases). The V and J ends lost 4 bases and 4 bases respectively, with 9 bases between them. Germline values: CDR1 SGDLS, CDR2 YYNGEE. The CDR3 loop spans 13 amino acids. The DNA of the CDR3 is TGTGCCAGCAGCTTTGAGGGGAATCAGCCCCAGCATTTT. It is translated as CASSFEGNQPQHF.

This clone was counted between two and nine times. The V gene is TRBV5-6, the J gene TRBJ1-6; TRBD1 might be the D (6 bases). This CDR3 has 13 residues. The V end was cut by 4 bases, the J end by 8 bases, with 10 bases between. The germline V gene has CDR1 SGHDT and CDR2 YYEEEE. CDR3 bases: TGTGCCAGCAGCGCAACAGGGTATTCACCCCTCCACTTT. It encodes CASSATGYSPLHF. The whole variable domain, filled in from reference TRBV5-6 and TRBJ1-6, reads DAGVTQSPTHLIKTRGQQVTLRCSPKSGHDTVSWYQQALGQGPQFIFQYYEEEERQRGNFPDRFSGHQFPNYSSELNVNALLLGDSALYLCASSATGYSPLHFGNGTRLTVT.

This clone turned up a few times. The V gene is TRBV19, the J gene TRBJ2-7; no clear D gene. The CDR3 length is 15 residues. Trimming removed 4 bases at V and 0 bases at J, with 13 bases between. CDR1 LNHDA and CDR2 SQIVND come from the germline V gene (reference sequence). CDR3 region: CASSTRAINSYEQYF. CDR3 in DNA: TGTGCCAGTAGTACCCGTGCCATCAACTCCTACGAGCAGTACTTC.

The chain recombines TRBV5-1 with TRBJ1-1, with 8 positions matching TRBD1. The germline V gene encodes CDR1 SGHRS and CDR2 YFSETQ. This CDR3 region has 15 residues. V shed 1 base, J shed 4 bases, and the junction held 6 bases outside the gene matches. As DNA, the CDR3 is TGCGCCAGCAGCTTGAAATGGGACAGGACCACTGAAGCTTTCTTT. Encoded protein: CASSLKWDRTTEAFF.

The rearrangement uses TRBV28 and TRBJ2-1; 10 bases align to TRBD2. Trimming took 4 bases from V and 8 from J; bases not matched to a gene: 11. Germline lookup yields CDR1 MDHEN and CDR2 SYDVKM. The CDR3 runs to 16 residues. The CDR3, as DNA: TGTGCCAGCAGTTCAAGAACAGCGGGAGGGTCGGATGAGCAGTTCTTC. Residues: CASSSRTAGGSDEQFF.

The genes are TRBV6-5 and TRBJ1-5; no definite D call. V dropped 2 bases and J dropped 0 bases, with 8 bases sitting between them. This CDR3 has 15 amino acids. Germline lookup yields CDR1 MNHEY and CDR2 SVGAGI. CDR3 protein: CASSYRQDSNQPQHF. The DNA for the CDR3 is TGTGCCAGCAGTTACAGGCAGGATAGCAATCAGCCCCAGCATTTT.

The chain uses TRBV5-1 and TRBJ2-7, with D tentatively TRBD2 (5 bases). This CDR3 is 12 amino acids long. Germline V gene data show CDR1 as SGHRS and CDR2 as YFSETQ. V lost 0 bases to trimming and J lost 5 bases, with 6 bases between them. Here the CDR3 reads CASSLERDEQYF. CDR3 DNA: TGCGCCAGCAGCTTGGAGAGGGACGAGCAGTACTTC.

The genes are TRBV28 and TRBJ1-5; TRBD1 agrees at 8 bases. This CDR3 has 16 residues. The trim removed 5 bases at V and 6 bases at J, leaving 12 bases unmatched. Germline loops: CDR1 MDHEN, CDR2 SYDVKM. The CDR3 DNA sequence: TGTGCCAGCAGTGGCGTCGGACAGGGCGAGCGTCAGCCCCAGCATTTT. Its translation is CASSGVGQGERQPQHF.

The gene calls are TRBV24-1 and TRBJ1-4; D perhaps matches TRBD1 (6 bases). Germline CDR1 and CDR2: KGHDR and SFDVKD. The CDR3 is made up of 13 amino acids. Trimming left V 7 bases short and J 3 bases short, with 8 bases between. This CDR3 reads CATRGASNEKLFF. The CDR3 DNA reads TGTGCCACCAGGGGGGCGTCTAATGAAAAACTGTTTTTT.

J is TRBJ2-5 and V is TRBV28; TRBD2 might be the D (7 bases). Germline CDR1 reads MDHEN; CDR2 reads SYDVKM. This CDR3 has 14 residues. With 6 bases removed from V and 5 bases from J, the gap between germline ends came to 16 bases. Here the CDR3 reads CASRIKGGLETQYF. The CDR3 region has the DNA TGTGCCAGCAGAATTAAGGGGGGGCTGGAGACCCAGTACTTC.

This rearrangement joins TRBV19 to TRBJ2-3; D is undetermined. This CDR3 is 12 amino acids long. Germline V gene sequence: CDR1 LNHDA, CDR2 SQIVND (reference sequence). The V and J ends lost 3 bases and 2 bases respectively, with 3 bases between them. The CDR3 sequence is CASSMVTDTQYF. CDR3 DNA sequence: TGTGCCAGTAGTATGGTCACAGATACGCAGTATTTT.